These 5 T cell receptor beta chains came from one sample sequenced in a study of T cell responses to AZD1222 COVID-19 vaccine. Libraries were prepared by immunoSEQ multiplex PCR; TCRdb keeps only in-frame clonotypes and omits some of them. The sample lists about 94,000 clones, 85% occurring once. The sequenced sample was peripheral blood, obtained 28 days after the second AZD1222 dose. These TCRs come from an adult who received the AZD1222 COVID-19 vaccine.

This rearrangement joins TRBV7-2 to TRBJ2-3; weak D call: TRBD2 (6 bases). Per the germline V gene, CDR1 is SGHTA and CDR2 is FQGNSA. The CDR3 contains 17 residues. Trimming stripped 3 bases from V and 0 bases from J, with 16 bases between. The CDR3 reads CASSFPRSGTSTDTQYF. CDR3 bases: TGTGCCAGCAGCTTCCCGCGATCCGGGACTAGCACAGATACGCAGTATTTT.

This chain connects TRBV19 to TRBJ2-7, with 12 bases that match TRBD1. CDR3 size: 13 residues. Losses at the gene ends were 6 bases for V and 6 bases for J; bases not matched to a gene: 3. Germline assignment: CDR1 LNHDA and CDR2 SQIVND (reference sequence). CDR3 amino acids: CASRGTGGFEQYF. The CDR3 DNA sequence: TGTGCCAGTAGAGGGACAGGGGGCTTCGAGCAGTACTTC.

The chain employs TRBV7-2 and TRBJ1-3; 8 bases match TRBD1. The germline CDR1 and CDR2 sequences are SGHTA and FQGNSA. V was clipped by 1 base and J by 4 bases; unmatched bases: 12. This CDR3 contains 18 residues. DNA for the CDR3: TGTGCCAGCAGCTTAGTAGCGAGACAGGGGAGCAGAGGAAACACCATATATTTT. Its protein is CASSLVARQGSRGNTIYF.

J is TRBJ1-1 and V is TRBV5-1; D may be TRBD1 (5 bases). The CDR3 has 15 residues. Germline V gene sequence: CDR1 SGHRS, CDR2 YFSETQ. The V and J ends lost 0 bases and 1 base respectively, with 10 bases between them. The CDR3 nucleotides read TGCGCCAGCAGCTTGGCCAGGGTAACGAACACTGAAGCTTTCTTT. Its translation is CASSLARVTNTEAFF. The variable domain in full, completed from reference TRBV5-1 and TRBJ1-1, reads KAGVTQTPRYLIKTRGQQVTLSCSPISGHRSVSWYQQTPGQGLQFLFEYFSETQRNKGNFPGRFSGRQFSNSRSEMNVSTLELGDSALYLCASSLARVTNTEAFFGQGTRLTVV.

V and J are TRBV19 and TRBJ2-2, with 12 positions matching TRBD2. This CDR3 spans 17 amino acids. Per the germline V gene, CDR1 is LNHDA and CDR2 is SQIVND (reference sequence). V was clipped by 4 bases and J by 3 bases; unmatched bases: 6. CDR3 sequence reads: CASSKAGTSGYTGELFF. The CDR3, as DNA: TGTGCCAGTAGTAAAGCGGGGACTAGCGGGTACACCGGGGAGCTGTTTTTT.